These 16 T cell receptor beta chains share one sample of origin, sequenced in a study of T-cell reconstitution after alpha-beta-depleted transplantation in children. Unique molecular identifiers were incorporated into the prepared TCRbeta library. TCRdb itself ran the PCR reads through MiXCR, one entry per CDR3 protein. The sample yields around 120,000 distinct CDR3 sequences, 23% seen once. The specimen was PBMCs, mostly from graft donor cells, collected 180 days after TCRalphabeta/CD19-depleted stem cell transplant. The receptor set was obtained from a male patient under 10 years old who had a stem cell transplant for chronic granulomatous disease, so the T cells may come from the graft donor.

The sample holds many counts of this clonotype. V usage is TRBV9 and J usage is TRBJ2-2, with D perhaps matching TRBD1 (5 bases). The germline V gene has CDR1 SGDLS and CDR2 YYNGEE. V lost 2 bases to trimming and J lost 2 bases, with 10 bases between them. This CDR3 spans 15 amino acids. CDR3 protein: CASSVSGQNTGELFF. DNA for the CDR3: TGTGCCAGCAGCGTCTCAGGGCAAAACACCGGGGAGCTGTTTTTT.

In its sample, this clonotype was seen many times. V usage is TRBV29-1 and J usage is TRBJ2-5; D is unresolved. The CDR3 loop spans 8 amino acids. Trimming removed 7 bases from V and 4 bases from J, with 1 base in between. Per germline, CDR1 SQVTM and CDR2 ANQGSEA. CDR3 DNA sequence: TGCAGCGCAGAGACCCAGTACTTC. It encodes CSAETQYF.

This clonotype was counted between two and nine times. The J gene is TRBJ2-2, the V gene TRBV11-3; D is possibly TRBD1 or TRBD2 (5 bases each). Germline V gives CDR1 SGHNT, CDR2 YENEEA. V shed 4 bases and J shed 0 bases, with 12 bases lying between them. The CDR3 extends over 16 amino acids. CDR3 sequence (DNA): TGTGCCAGCAGCTCCGCAGGGAGTGCGAACACCGGGGAGCTGTTTTTT. Its protein product is CASSSAGSANTGELFF.

Many counts were recorded for this clonotype. The CDR3 loop reads CSASWDRAGETQYF. CDR3 DNA sequence: TGCAGTGCTAGTTGGGACAGGGCGGGCGAGACCCAGTACTTC. The chain carries TRBV20-1 and TRBJ2-5; 9 bases map to TRBD1. Germline V lookup: CDR1 DFQATT, CDR2 SNEGSKA (reference sequence). Germline trimming cut 3 bases from V and 5 bases from J; bases unmatched to any gene: 7. The CDR3 has 14 amino acids.

This chain uses TRBV19 with TRBJ1-5, with a tentative D call TRBD1 (6 bases). The V gene lost 4 bases and the J gene lost 6 bases, with 16 bases spanning the gap. Germline lookup yields CDR1 LNHDA and CDR2 SQIVND (reference sequence). The CDR3 consists of 15 residues. The CDR3 DNA reads as TGTGCCAGTAGTACACACGGGGGGCTTGGTCAGCCCCAGCATTTT. It yields the protein CASSTHGGLGQPQHF.

The table lists this clonotype with many counts. The chain recombines TRBV29-1 with TRBJ2-1; 7 positions agree with TRBD1. The J segment lost 9 bases and the V segment lost 4 bases, leaving 18 bases of the junction unmatched. Germline V gives CDR1 SQVTM, CDR2 ANQGSEA. The length of the CDR3 is 16 residues. CDR3 in amino acids: CSVAGPQGVGLAEQFF. The DNA for the CDR3 is TGCAGCGTTGCGGGCCCCCAGGGGGTCGGATTGGCTGAGCAGTTCTTC.

The table lists this clonotype with a few counts. The rearrangement uses TRBV5-1 and TRBJ2-4; no definite D call. Germline V CDR1 and CDR2: SGHRS, YFSETQ. This CDR3 has 16 amino acids. Trimming removed 0 bases from V and 0 bases from J, with 10 bases in between. The CDR3 here is CASSLGVVGAKNIQYF. CDR3 nucleotides: TGCGCCAGCAGCTTGGGGGTAGTGGGAGCCAAAAACATTCAGTACTTC.

V gene TRBV13 combines with J gene TRBJ2-3; D unresolved. The V gene lost 6 bases and the J gene lost 6 bases, with 13 bases spanning the gap. Germline lookup yields CDR1 PRHDT and CDR2 FYEKMQ (reference sequence). The CDR3 sequence is 13 residues long. The CDR3 sequence: CASRSWSEDTQYF. CDR3 in DNA: TGTGCCAGCAGGTCCTGGTCTGAGGATACGCAGTATTTT.

The sample holds many counts of this clonotype. The chain has TRBV20-1 and TRBJ2-1; the D gene is possibly TRBD1 (6 bases). The CDR3 is made up of 11 amino acids. Germline V gene lookup returns CDR1 DFQATT and CDR2 SNEGSKA (reference sequence). V gave up 6 bases and J gave up 8 bases, with 11 bases separating them. CDR3 protein: CSAQKGDEQFF. DNA of the CDR3: TGCAGTGCCCAAAAGGGGGATGAGCAGTTCTTC.

V is TRBV11-2 and J is TRBJ2-7; no reliable D call. V gave up 1 base and J gave up 2 bases, with 6 bases separating them. Germline V gene lookup returns CDR1 SGHAT and CDR2 FQNNGV. CDR3 length equals 13 residues. The CDR3 here is CASSLVQTYEQYF. CDR3 DNA sequence: TGTGCCAGCAGCTTAGTTCAGACCTACGAGCAGTACTTC.

In its sample, this clonotype was seen a few times. The rearrangement joins TRBV5-1 to TRBJ2-7; the D is unclear. CDR3 length: 14 amino acids. The V gene lost 4 bases and the J gene lost 6 bases, with 17 bases spanning the gap. The germline CDR1 and CDR2 sequences are SGHRS and YFSETQ. DNA of the CDR3: TGCGCCAGCAGCCCGCACTTCGACATGCCCGAGCAGTACTTC. It codes for CASSPHFDMPEQYF.

This chain connects TRBV7-2 to TRBJ2-1, with 10 bases fitting TRBD2. The J segment lost 7 bases and the V segment lost 6 bases, leaving 9 bases of the junction unmatched. In germline, CDR1 is SGHTA, CDR2 FQGNSA. The length of the CDR3 is 15 residues. CDR3 residues: CASRRTSGKPNEQFF. The CDR3, as DNA: TGTGCCAGCAGGAGAACTAGCGGGAAGCCTAATGAGCAGTTCTTC.

The DNA of the CDR3 is TGTGCCAGCAGCTTAGTCCCTAGCGGGGGGGTAAAGGTTGTCCAAGAGACCCAGTACTTC. Its translation: CASSLVPSGGVKVVQETQYF. The chain couples TRBV11-2 to TRBJ2-5, with 12 positions matching TRBD2. This CDR3 contains 20 residues. V dropped 1 base and J dropped 1; count of bases not matched to a gene: 13. Germline-derived CDR1 and CDR2 are SGHAT and FQNNGV.

This clonotype has a count of ten or more. This chain joins TRBV27 and TRBJ2-7; D could derive from TRBD1 or TRBD2 (5 bases each). Germline CDR1 MNHEY, CDR2 SMNVEV (reference sequence). The CDR3 contains 14 residues. V gave up 4 bases and J gave up 2 bases, with 12 bases separating them. The CDR3 region has the DNA TGTGCCAGCAGTTGGGGGAACGCTCCCTACGAGCAGTACTTC. It is translated as CASSWGNAPYEQYF.

This clonotype was detected a few times. This chain uses TRBV9 with TRBJ2-7; D not certain. This CDR3 spans 14 amino acids. V gave up 3 bases and J gave up 1 base, with 11 bases separating them. Germline CDR1 is SGDLS and CDR2 is YYNGEE. In DNA form, the CDR3 reads TGTGCCAGCAGCGCGGGTCTGCTATCCTACGAGCAGTACTTC. Amino acids: CASSAGLLSYEQYF. Combining the CDR3 with reference TRBV9 and TRBJ2-7 gives the whole variable domain DSGVTQTPKHLITATGQRVTLRCSPRSGDLSVYWYQQSLDQGLQFLIQYYNGEERAKGNILERFSAQQFPDLHSELNLSSLELGDSALYFCASSAGLLSYEQYFGPGTRLTVT.

The chain carries TRBV5-1 and TRBJ2-3, with 7 bases aligning to TRBD2. Losses at the gene ends were 6 bases for V and 0 bases for J; bases not matched to a gene: 10. This CDR3 is built from 16 residues. The germline gives CDR1 SGHRS, CDR2 YFSETQ. CDR3 loop: CASKNLAGSSTDTQYF. The CDR3 DNA reads as TGCGCCAGCAAAAATTTAGCGGGTTCTAGCACAGATACGCAGTATTTT.